Listed below are T cell receptor beta chains from one sample, sequenced in a study of T cells in Graves' hyperthyroidism and ophthalmopathy. TCRdb independently ran MiXCR on the multiplex PCR reads; one entry per CDR3 protein. The sample lists about 47,000 distinct CDR3 sequences; about 54% were seen once. The sequencing input was peripheral blood or thyroid tissue (not recorded which). The receptor set was obtained from a young man with Graves' hyperthyroidism. Both conserved end residues are part of each CDR3. D genes are given only for firm matches. Expanded clones are given a class, and other clones once, few, many or no size at all.

j_gene | v_gene | abundance | d_gene | CDR3aa | CDR3nt
TRBJ2-5 | TRBV7-7 | NA | NA | CASSPQIAARETQYF | TGTGCCAGCAGCCCCCAGATAGCGGCCCGGGAGACCCAGTACTTC
TRBJ1-1 | TRBV29-1 | many | NA | CSAVGLATEAFF | TGCAGCGCCGTGGGGTTAGCCACTGAAGCTTTCTTT
TRBJ2-3 | TRBV24-1 | NA | NA | CATSDVGTQGTDAQYF | TGTGCCACCAGTGATGTGGGCACTCAAGGCACAGATGCGCAGTATTTT
TRBJ1-2 | TRBV12-3/TRBV12-4 | many | NA | CASSLTSPANGYTF | TGTGCCAGCAGTTTAACTTCCCCTGCAAACGGCTACACCTTC
TRBJ2-6 | TRBV2 | NA | NA | CATGAGSGANVLTF | TGTGCGACGGGGGCGGGATCCGGGGCCAACGTCCTGACTTTC
TRBJ2-7 | TRBV25-1 | few | TRBD1 | CASSVQGAYEQYF | TGTGCCAGCAGTGTGCAGGGGGCTTACGAGCAGTACTTC
TRBJ1-3 | TRBV6-5 | NA | NA | CASSLSRQRGNTIYF | TGTGCCAGCAGTTTATCTCGACAGCGCGGTAACACCATATATTTT
TRBJ2-7 | TRBV9 | NA | TRBD2 | CASSVSSGSSYEQYF | TGTGCCAGCAGCGTCTCTAGCGGAAGCTCCTACGAGCAGTACTTC
TRBJ2-3 | TRBV9 | few | TRBD2 | CASSLGLAGSTDTQYF | TGTGCCAGCAGCTTGGGACTAGCGGGTTCCACAGATACGCAGTATTTT
TRBJ2-3 | TRBV12-3/TRBV12-4 | many | NA | CASSGLGGGTDTQYF | TGTGCCAGCAGTGGTCTTGGCGGGGGCACAGATACGCAGTATTTT
TRBJ1-1 | TRBV9 | NA | NA | CASSEGQNTEAFF | TGTGCCAGCAGCGAGGGACAGAACACTGAAGCTTTCTTT
TRBJ1-5 | TRBV3-1 | many | NA | CASSQEGGEGEGQPQHF | TGTGCCAGCAGCCAAGAAGGAGGCGAGGGTGAGGGACAGCCCCAGCATTTT
TRBJ2-7 | TRBV2 | medium-sized | NA | CASSEAQGSSYEQYF | TGTGCCAGCAGTGAAGCTCAGGGTTCCTCCTACGAGCAGTACTTC
TRBJ2-5 | TRBV20-1 | NA | NA | CSASKQIQETQYF | TGCAGTGCAAGCAAACAGATCCAAGAGACCCAGTACTTC
TRBJ2-6 | TRBV7-8 | NA | NA | CASSYRARGGANVLTF | TGTGCCAGCAGCTACCGGGCGCGGGGTGGGGCCAACGTCCTGACTTTC
TRBJ2-6 | TRBV6-2/TRBV6-3 | few | NA | CASSNPFTGFSGANVLTF | TGTGCCAGCAGCAACCCGTTCACAGGTTTCTCTGGGGCCAACGTCCTGACTTTC
TRBJ2-7 | TRBV7-9 | NA | NA | CASSPVRAGLREQYF | TGTGCCAGCAGCCCTGTTCGGGCAGGCCTTCGTGAGCAGTACTTC
TRBJ2-6 | TRBV10-2 | NA | NA | CATWASGANVLTF | TGTGCCACCTGGGCCTCTGGGGCCAACGTCCTGACTTTC
TRBJ1-1 | TRBV7-2 | NA | NA | CASSLAGPDTEAFF | TGTGCCAGCAGCTTAGCCGGGCCTGACACTGAAGCTTTCTTT
TRBJ1-3 | TRBV20-1 | NA | NA | CSARSDSSFSGNTIYF | TGCAGTGCTAGAAGCGACAGTTCCTTCTCTGGAAACACCATATATTTT
TRBJ1-3 | TRBV7-2 | many | NA | CASSLAGGRISGNTIYF | TGTGCCAGCAGCTTAGCTGGGGGCAGAATCTCTGGAAACACCATATATTTT
TRBJ2-7 | TRBV20-1 | once | NA | CSARGRQDEQYF | TGCAGTGCTAGAGGTCGGCAGGACGAGCAGTACTTC
TRBJ2-6 | TRBV18 | many | TRBD2 | CASSPASGSPSGANVLTF | TGTGCCAGCTCACCGGCTAGCGGGAGCCCCTCTGGGGCCAACGTCCTGACTTTC
TRBJ2-7 | TRBV10-3 | NA | TRBD1 | CAISPGQVRSYEQYF | TGTGCCATCAGTCCGGGACAGGTTCGGTCCTACGAGCAGTACTTC
TRBJ1-6 | TRBV9 | once | TRBD1 | CASSVKDRGSSPLHF | TGTGCCAGCAGCGTAAAGGACAGGGGGAGTTCACCCCTCCACTTT
TRBJ2-5 | TRBV7-2 | NA | TRBD1 | CASSPIAGGVAETQYF | TGTGCCAGCAGCCCGATCGCAGGGGGAGTGGCAGAGACCCAGTACTTC
TRBJ1-6 | TRBV20-1 | NA | TRBD1 | CSARPTRDRGYNSPLHF | TGCAGTGCTAGACCAACCCGGGACAGGGGCTATAATTCACCCCTCCACTTT
TRBJ2-6 | TRBV7-2 | NA | NA | CATSRVRVSGANVLTF | TGTGCCACCAGCAGAGTCAGGGTATCTGGGGCCAACGTCCTGACTTTC
TRBJ2-5 | TRBV7-2 | NA | TRBD2 | CASSYIAGGPGQETQYF | TGTGCCAGCAGCTACATAGCGGGAGGGCCTGGTCAAGAGACCCAGTACTTC
TRBJ1-1 | TRBV7-2 | NA | NA | CASSIDRNTEAFF | TGTGCCAGCAGCATTGACAGAAACACTGAAGCTTTCTTT
TRBJ1-5 | TRBV7-6 | NA | TRBD1 | CASSFSTGGNQPQHF | TGTGCCAGCAGCTTCAGCACAGGGGGGAATCAGCCCCAGCATTTT
TRBJ1-1 | TRBV7-9 | NA | NA | CASSPIPDSWNTEAFF | TGTGCCAGCTCACCAATCCCGGACAGTTGGAACACTGAAGCTTTCTTT
TRBJ1-5 | TRBV12-3/TRBV12-4 | many | NA | CASTTTNQPQHF | TGTGCCAGCACGACCACAAATCAGCCCCAGCATTTT
TRBJ2-1 | TRBV20-1 | many | TRBD2 | CSGDGLVPRNEQFF | TGCAGTGGTGACGGACTAGTCCCGAGGAATGAGCAGTTCTTC
TRBJ2-2 | TRBV20-1 | NA | NA | CSAINAGELFF | TGCAGTGCTATAAACGCCGGGGAGCTGTTTTTT
TRBJ2-7 | TRBV28 | few | TRBD1 | CASSPALYRDRNYEQYF | TGTGCCAGCAGCCCAGCCCTTTACCGGGACAGAAACTACGAGCAGTACTTC
TRBJ1-5 | TRBV28 | many | NA | CASRSTRSYQPQHF | TGTGCCAGCAGAAGTACAAGAAGTTATCAGCCCCAGCATTTT
TRBJ2-7 | TRBV30 | NA | TRBD2 | CACHSRAGGVNEQYF | TGTGCCTGTCACTCCCGGGCGGGAGGGGTCAACGAGCAGTACTTC
TRBJ1-2 | TRBV7-9 | NA | NA | CASSLDLDGYTF | TGTGCCAGCAGCCTCGATCTGGATGGCTACACCTTC
TRBJ2-2 | TRBV2 | NA | TRBD1 | CASRAGTGSTGELFF | TGTGCCAGCAGGGCCGGGACAGGGTCCACCGGGGAGCTGTTTTTT